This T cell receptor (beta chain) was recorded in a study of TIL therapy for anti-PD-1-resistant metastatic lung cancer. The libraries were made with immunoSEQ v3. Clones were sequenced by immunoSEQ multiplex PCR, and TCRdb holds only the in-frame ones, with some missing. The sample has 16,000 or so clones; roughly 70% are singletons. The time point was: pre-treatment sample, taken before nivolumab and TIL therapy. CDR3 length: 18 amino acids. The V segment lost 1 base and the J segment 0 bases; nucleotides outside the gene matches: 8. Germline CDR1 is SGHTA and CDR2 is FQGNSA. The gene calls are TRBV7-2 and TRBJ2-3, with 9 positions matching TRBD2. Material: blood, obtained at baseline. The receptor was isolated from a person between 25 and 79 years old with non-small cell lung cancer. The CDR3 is CASSLGLAVIYSTDTQYF. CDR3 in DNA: TGTGCCAGCAGCTTAGGACTAGCGGTAATTTATAGCACAGATACGCAGTATTTT.